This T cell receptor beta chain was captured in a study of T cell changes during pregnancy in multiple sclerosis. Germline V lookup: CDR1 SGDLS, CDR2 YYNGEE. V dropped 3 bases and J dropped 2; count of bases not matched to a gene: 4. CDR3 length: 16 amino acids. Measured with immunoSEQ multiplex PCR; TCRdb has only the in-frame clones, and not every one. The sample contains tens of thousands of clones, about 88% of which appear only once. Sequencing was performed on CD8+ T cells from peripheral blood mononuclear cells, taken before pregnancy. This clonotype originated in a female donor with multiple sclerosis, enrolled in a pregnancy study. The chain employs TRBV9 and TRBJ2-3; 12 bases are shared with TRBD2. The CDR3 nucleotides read TGTGCCAGCAGCGCCTCTAGCGGGGGGGACACAGATACGCAGTATTTT. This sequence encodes CASSASSGGDTDTQYF. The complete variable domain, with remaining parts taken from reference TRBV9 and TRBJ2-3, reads DSGVTQTPKHLITATGQRVTLRCSPRSGDLSVYWYQQSLDQGLQFLIQYYNGEERAKGNILERFSAQQFPDLHSELNLSSLELGDSALYFCASSASSGGDTDTQYFGPGTRLTVL.